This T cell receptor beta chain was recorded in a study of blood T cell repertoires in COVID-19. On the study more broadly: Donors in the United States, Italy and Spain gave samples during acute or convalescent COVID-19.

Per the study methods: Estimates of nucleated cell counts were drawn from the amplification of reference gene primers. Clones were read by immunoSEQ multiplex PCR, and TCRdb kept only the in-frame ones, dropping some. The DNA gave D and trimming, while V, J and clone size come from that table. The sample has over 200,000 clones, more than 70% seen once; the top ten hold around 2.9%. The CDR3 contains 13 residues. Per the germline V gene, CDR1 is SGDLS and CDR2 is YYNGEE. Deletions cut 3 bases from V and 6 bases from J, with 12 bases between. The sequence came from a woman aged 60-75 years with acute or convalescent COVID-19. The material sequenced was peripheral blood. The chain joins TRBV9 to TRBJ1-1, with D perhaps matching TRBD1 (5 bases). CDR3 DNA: TGTGCCAGCAGCGGGACCCAGGGTCCTGAAGCTTTCTTT. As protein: CASSGTQGPEAFF.